This T cell receptor (beta chain) was recovered during a study of shared clonotypes between healthy human individuals. About the research overall: Donor composition was two women and three men, aged 18 to 49.

Worth noting for this clone: Its antigen is as yet unknown.

Measured with immunoSEQ multiplex PCR; TCRdb has only the in-frame clones, and not every one. Of about 1.4 million clones in the sample, around 95% were seen once. Study findings and constraints: Estimated clonotype richness was generally higher in naive than memory subsets. Clonotype sharing levels among donors were expected to vary with sequencing depth. The study found about 5% of naive CD4 clonotypes shared across a handful of donors.

Germline loops: CDR1 SGHRS, CDR2 YFSETQ. The V end was cut by 3 bases, the J end by 2 bases, with 14 bases between. This CDR3 contains 15 residues. What was sequenced was naive CD4+ T cells sorted from blood. The subset was: CD45RA+ positively selected. V gene TRBV5-1 combines with J gene TRBJ1-1; D is undetermined. This receptor was taken from a man aged 25 to 40 in good health. CDR3 coding DNA: TGCGCCAGCAGCTGGTCCGGTTTCGCTAACACTGAAGCTTTCTTT. It encodes CASSWSGFANTEAFF. Filled out from reference TRBV5-1 and TRBJ1-1, the complete variable domain reads KAGVTQTPRYLIKTRGQQVTLSCSPISGHRSVSWYQQTPGQGLQFLFEYFSETQRNKGNFPGRFSGRQFSNSRSEMNVSTLELGDSALYLCASSWSGFANTEAFFGQGTRLTVV.